Listed here are 13 T cell receptor beta chains from one sample, sequenced in a study of cytomegalovirus exposure and HLA in healthy donors. The PCR made use of 60 Vbeta and 13 Jbeta primers. Using immunoSEQ multiplex PCR, the repertoire was profiled, and TCRdb retains in-frame clones only, with some absent. The sample yields over 100,000 clones, under 85% seen once. Sequencing was done on a sample of PBMCs. These receptors were collected from a man aged 25 to 45 in good health and CMV-seropositive.

For this clone: Relative to the germline gene, one junction end is altered; a read error may explain this. J is TRBJ1-1 and V is TRBV7-9, with TRBD1 matching over 9 bases. Germline loops: CDR1 SEHNR, CDR2 FQNEAQ (reference sequence). The length of the CDR3 is 13 residues. CDR3 region: CSSSLTGGTEAFF. CDR3 in DNA: TGTTCCAGCAGCTTGACAGGGGGCACTGAAGCTTTCTTT.

The chain employs TRBV5-4 and TRBJ2-5; D is perhaps TRBD2 (6 bases). The CDR3 loop spans 14 amino acids. V lost 4 bases, J lost 4 bases, and 14 bases lay in between. Germline CDR1 is SGHNT and CDR2 is YYREEE (reference sequence). The CDR3 DNA reads TGTGCCAGCAGCGCGGGGCAGGTCGTAGAGACCCAGTACTTC. Protein product: CASSAGQVVETQYF.

The table lists this clone with many counts. This chain uses TRBV19 with TRBJ2-3, with TRBD1 matching 8 bases. V was clipped by 3 bases and J by 4 bases; unmatched bases: 6. Germline V gene lookup returns CDR1 LNHDA and CDR2 SQIVND (reference sequence). The CDR3 totals 15 residues. CDR3 bases: TGTGCCAGTAGTATCCCCGGGACAGGAGCAGATACGCAGTATTTT. Protein sequence: CASSIPGTGADTQYF. Complete variable domain (other parts from reference TRBV19 and TRBJ2-3): DGGITQSPKYLFRKEGQNVTLSCEQNLNHDAMYWYRQDPGQGLRLIYYSQIVNDFQKGDIAEGYSVSREKKESFPLTVTSAQKNPTAFYLCASSIPGTGADTQYFGPGTRLTVL.

This rearrangement joins TRBV19 to TRBJ2-1; a weak D match, TRBD2 (5 bases). Trimming took 4 bases from V and 0 from J, leaving 10 bases between them. The CDR3 is made up of 15 amino acids. Germline V gives CDR1 LNHDA, CDR2 SQIVND (reference sequence). CDR3 protein: CASSTGLYSYNEQFF. The DNA for the CDR3 is TGTGCCAGTAGTACCGGACTCTACTCCTACAATGAGCAGTTCTTC.

The chain is built from TRBV6-5 and TRBJ1-3; 7 positions agree with TRBD1. V dropped 5 bases and J dropped 1; count of bases not matched to a gene: 2. Germline V CDR1 and CDR2: MNHEY, SVGAGI. The CDR3 has 14 amino acids. DNA of the CDR3: TGTGCCAGCAGTCCGGGACAGTCTGGAAACACCATATATTTT. It specifies CASSPGQSGNTIYF.

This clone was detected once. The chain carries TRBV9 and TRBJ2-3; D may be TRBD2 (5 bases). CDR1 is SGDLS and CDR2 is YYNGEE in the germline V gene. CDR3 size: 15 residues. Trimming shortened V by 0 bases and J by 6 bases, and 14 bases separated the two germline ends. The DNA of the CDR3 is TGTGCCAGCAGCGTAGCCCCTAATTCGGGGGATACGCAGTATTTT. Translated: CASSVAPNSGDTQYF.

J is TRBJ2-1 and V is TRBV7-9; 8 bases fit TRBD2. The germline V gene encodes CDR1 SEHNR and CDR2 FQNEAQ (reference sequence). J was trimmed by 7 bases and V by 4 bases; bases with no gene match: 9. This CDR3 has 15 amino acids. In nucleotides, the CDR3 is TGTGCCAGCAGCTGGAGCGGGGGCGGGGGAAATGAGCAGTTCTTC. Translating gives CASSWSGGGGNEQFF.

J is TRBJ2-5 and V is TRBV12-5; 7 nucleotides agree with TRBD1. The V segment lost 5 bases and the J segment 2 bases; nucleotides outside the gene matches: 8. Germline V lookup: CDR1 LGHNT, CDR2 FRNRAP. The CDR3 length is 15 residues. CDR3 loop: CASGNGQDIQETQYF. For the CDR3, the DNA is TGTGCTAGTGGTAATGGACAGGACATTCAAGAGACCCAGTACTTC. The whole variable domain, remainder taken from reference TRBV12-5 and TRBJ2-5, is DARVTQTPRHKVTEMGQEVTMRCQPILGHNTVFWYRQTMMQGLELLAYFRNRAPLDDSGMPKDRFSAEMPDATLATLKIQPSEPRDSAVYFCASGNGQDIQETQYFGPGTRLLVL.

This clone appeared a few times. The chain links TRBV6-5 to TRBJ2-5, with a weak D call TRBD2 (6 bases). V was shortened by 6 bases and J by 5 bases, with 19 bases between the two germline ends. This CDR3 is 15 amino acids long. The germline CDR1 and CDR2 sequences are MNHEY and SVGAGI. In DNA form, the CDR3 reads TGTGCCAGCAGAGGCGGGGTCAGGTCCGCGGAGACCCAGTACTTC. Protein sequence: CASRGGVRSAETQYF.

V and J are TRBV4-1 and TRBJ1-2; 7 bases are shared with TRBD1. Germline assignment: CDR1 MGHRA and CDR2 YSYEKL. V lost 2 bases and J lost 0; bases outside the gene matches: 9. The CDR3 extends over 17 amino acids. The CDR3 DNA is TGCGCCAGCAGCCAACTCCCCGGACAGGACCCTAACTATGGCTACACCTTC. It codes for CASSQLPGQDPNYGYTF.

The J gene is TRBJ2-7, the V gene TRBV6-5, with a possible D match to TRBD1 (6 bases). The CDR3 sequence is 14 residues long. CDR1 MNHEY and CDR2 SVGAGI come from the germline V gene. Trimming cost V 9 bases and J 6 bases, with 21 bases left between them. The CDR3 DNA reads as TGTGCCAGTGCTTTGGGACCGGGACACGGCGAGCAGTACTTC. Its protein product is CASALGPGHGEQYF.

Only a few counts were recorded for this clone. This chain connects TRBV29-1 to TRBJ1-1; TRBD1 aligns across 7 bases. Germline V gene lookup returns CDR1 SQVTM and CDR2 ANQGSEA. The trim removed 7 bases at V and 4 bases at J, leaving 9 bases unmatched. This CDR3 has 13 amino acids. The CDR3 nucleotides read TGCAGCGCGACTGGGGACAGACCCACTGAAGCTTTCTTT. It encodes CSATGDRPTEAFF.

The chain employs TRBV7-9 and TRBJ1-1, with D possibly matching TRBD1 (6 bases). This CDR3 is built from 12 residues. CDR1 SEHNR and CDR2 FQNEAQ come from the germline V gene (reference sequence). V dropped 1 base and J dropped 7 bases, with 7 bases sitting between them. CDR3 bases: TGTGCCAGCAGCTTAGTGGACAGTGAAGCTTTCTTT. Translated: CASSLVDSEAFF.